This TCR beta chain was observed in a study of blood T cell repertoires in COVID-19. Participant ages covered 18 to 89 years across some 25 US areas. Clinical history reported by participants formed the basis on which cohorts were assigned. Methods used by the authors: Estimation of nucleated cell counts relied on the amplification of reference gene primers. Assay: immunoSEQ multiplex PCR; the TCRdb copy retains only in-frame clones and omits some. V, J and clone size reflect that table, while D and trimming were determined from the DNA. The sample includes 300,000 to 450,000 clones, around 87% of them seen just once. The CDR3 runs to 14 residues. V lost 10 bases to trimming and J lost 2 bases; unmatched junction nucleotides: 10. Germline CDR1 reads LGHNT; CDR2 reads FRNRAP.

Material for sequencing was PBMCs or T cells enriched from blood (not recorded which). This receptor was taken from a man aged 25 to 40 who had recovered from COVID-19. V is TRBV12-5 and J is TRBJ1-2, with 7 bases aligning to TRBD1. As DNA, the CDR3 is TGTGCTATCCTCCGGGACAGCGGCAACTATGGCTACACCTTC. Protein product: CAILRDSGNYGYTF. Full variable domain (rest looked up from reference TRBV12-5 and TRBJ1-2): DARVTQTPRHKVTEMGQEVTMRCQPILGHNTVFWYRQTMMQGLELLAYFRNRAPLDDSGMPKDRFSAEMPDATLATLKIQPSEPRDSAVYFCAILRDSGNYGYTFGSGTRLTVV.